This TCR beta chain was found in a study of T cell changes during pregnancy in multiple sclerosis. TCRdb's copy holds only in-frame clones and misses some; the assay was immunoSEQ multiplex PCR. This sample yields about 110,000 clones, of which around 92% are seen a single time; 1.6% belongs to the top ten. The receptor comes from a female donor with multiple sclerosis, enrolled in a pregnancy study. This specimen was peripheral blood, taken after pregnancy.

CDR3 coding DNA: TGTGCCAGCCTAGAATTGGGACAGGGGGCCGATGGCTACACCTTC. Its translation is CASLELGQGADGYTF. The chain is built from TRBV6-1 and TRBJ1-2; TRBD1 matches at 12 bases. V lost 8 bases, J lost 6 bases, and 10 bases stayed unmatched. The CDR3 is 15 residues long. The germline gives CDR1 MNHNS, CDR2 SASEGT.